The 27 T cell receptor beta chains reported below all come from one sample, sequenced in a study of blood T cells in healthy people across ages. A J-beta primer mix and a sample-barcoded 5' primer were used in a second PCR of roughly 6 to 11 cycles. TCRdb reprocessed the 5' RACE reads with MiXCR, giving one entry per CDR3 protein. This table has 2 million or so distinct CDR3 sequences, just under 50% appearing once. Sample: blood. The source is a woman in her 40s in good health.

This clonotype was counted a few times. The CDR3 reads CSPPTGTSGNYEQYF. CDR3 nucleotides: TGCAGTCCGCCGACAGGGACTTCGGGGAACTACGAGCAGTACTTC. This chain uses TRBV20-1 with TRBJ2-7, with a tentative D call TRBD1 (7 bases). This CDR3 has 15 residues. With 8 bases removed from V and 3 bases from J, the gap between germline ends came to 23 bases. CDR1 DFQATT and CDR2 SNEGSKA come from the germline V gene (reference sequence).

In regard to this clonotype: At one boundary the junction diverges from the germline segment, which might be a read error. The chain links TRBV2 to TRBJ1-4, with 9 bases identical to TRBD1. Germline V gives CDR1 SNHLY, CDR2 FYNNEI. The CDR3 totals 15 residues. The DNA of the CDR3 is TGTGCTAGCAGTGCTAACAGGGGGCTGATTGAAAAACTGTTTTTT. It encodes CASSANRGLIEKLFF.

The chain recombines TRBV4-3 with TRBJ2-2, with no clear D. From germline, CDR1 is LGHNA and CDR2 YSLEER. The CDR3 runs 12 residues. The V gene lost 4 bases and the J gene lost 9 bases, with 9 bases spanning the gap. CDR3 DNA sequence: TGCGCCAGCAGCCCTCAGTCCCGGGAGCTGTTTTTT. Protein product: CASSPQSRELFF.

CDR3 DNA: TGTGCCAGCAGTACACAACCCCACAACTATGGCTACACCTTC. The encoded protein is CASSTQPHNYGYTF. The V call is TRBV28, the J call TRBJ1-2; D gene uncertain. The CDR3 contains 14 residues. Germline V gene data show CDR1 as MDHEN and CDR2 as SYDVKM. Trimming took 5 bases from V and 2 from J, leaving 12 bases between them.

The chain carries TRBV7-8 and TRBJ1-4; possibly TRBD1 for D (5 bases). The V end lost 8 bases, the J end lost 5 bases, and 12 bases lay between the germline ends. In germline, CDR1 is SGHVS, CDR2 FQNEAQ. CDR3 length equals 13 residues. The CDR3 loop reads CASGQGPNEKLFF. In DNA, the CDR3 is TGTGCCAGCGGCCAGGGTCCGAATGAAAAACTGTTTTTT.

In its sample, this clonotype was seen a few times. The chain couples TRBV20-1 to TRBJ2-1; the match to TRBD2 covers 8 bases. The CDR3 has 15 residues. V trimming: 5 bases; J trimming: 3 bases; junction bases outside the gene matches: 9. Germline V gives CDR1 DFQATT, CDR2 SNEGSKA (reference sequence). CDR3 nucleotides: TGCAGTGCTGCCACCTTTAGCGGGGTCTACAATGAGCAGTTCTTC. Translated: CSAATFSGVYNEQFF.

This clonotype was counted between two and nine times. The J gene is TRBJ2-4, the V gene TRBV15, with 7 bases aligning to TRBD1. In germline, CDR1 is LNHNV, CDR2 YYDKDF (reference sequence). The CDR3 is 15 amino acids. V shed 4 bases and J 1 base; nucleotides not matched to a gene: 4. The CDR3 DNA reads as TGTGCCACCAGCACCCCGACAGGGGCCAAAAACATTCAGTACTTC. Residues: CATSTPTGAKNIQYF.

The chain is built from TRBV6-2 or TRBV6-3 and TRBJ2-1; D possibly uses TRBD1 or TRBD2 (5 bases each). The CDR3 length is 15 residues. CDR1 is MNHEY, CDR2 SVGEGT, per germline. The ends were cut back, 4 bases at V and 6 bases at J, with 16 bases in the middle. The CDR3 loop is CASSSLSGASNEQFF. The CDR3 DNA follows: TGTGCCAGCAGTTCACTCTCCGGGGCCTCCAATGAGCAGTTCTTC.

This clonotype has a handful of counts. This chain connects TRBV6-6 to TRBJ2-1; the match to TRBD1 covers 7 bases. Germline V gives CDR1 MNHNY, CDR2 SVGAGI (reference sequence). There are 15 residues in the CDR3. With 6 bases clipped from V and 5 bases from J, the junction kept 10 bases outside the gene matches. The CDR3 loop is CASSTLGTVHNEQFF. CDR3 DNA sequence: TGTGCCAGCAGCACCCTCGGGACAGTCCACAATGAGCAGTTCTTC.

This clonotype appeared a few times. The chain uses TRBV13 and TRBJ2-1; a weak D match, TRBD1 (5 bases). The germline V gene has CDR1 PRHDT and CDR2 FYEKMQ (reference sequence). Between the trimmed V and J ends, which lost 5 bases and 5 bases, there was a span of 19 bases. The CDR3 extends over 16 amino acids. CDR3 protein: CASSTRQFPEDNEQFF. Written as DNA, the CDR3 is TGTGCCAGCAGCACCCGACAGTTTCCAGAAGACAATGAGCAGTTCTTC.

The chain recombines TRBV19 with TRBJ2-1, with a weak D call TRBD1 (6 bases). Trimming pared 7 bases from V and 8 bases from J, leaving 18 bases between. Germline values: CDR1 LNHDA, CDR2 SQIVND (reference sequence). This CDR3 spans 14 amino acids. As DNA, the CDR3 is TGTGCCAGTACCGCGGACTCGACAGGCGATGAGCAGTTCTTC. Its protein is CASTADSTGDEQFF.

This clonotype was seen a few times. The V call is TRBV4-3, the J call TRBJ1-4; the match to TRBD1 covers 7 bases. The V segment lost 4 bases and the J segment 5 bases; nucleotides outside the gene matches: 13. The CDR3 has 17 residues. Germline V gives CDR1 LGHNA, CDR2 YSLEER. CDR3 residues: CASSRGGLGQPNEKLFF. As DNA, the CDR3 is TGCGCCAGCAGCCGAGGAGGTCTGGGACAGCCAAATGAAAAACTGTTTTTT.

The chain employs TRBV7-2 and TRBJ2-2, with 8 bases identical to TRBD2. Germline CDR1 and CDR2: SGHTA and FQGNSA. The CDR3 spans 13 residues. With V trimmed by 5 bases and J by 9 bases, 5 bases remained unmatched. The CDR3 spells CASSLRLARELFF. DNA for the CDR3: TGTGCCAGCAGCCTGAGACTAGCGCGGGAGCTGTTTTTT.

The genes are TRBV25-1 and TRBJ2-1; 9 nucleotides align to TRBD2. The CDR3 extends over 16 amino acids. Looked up from germline, CDR1 is MGHDK and CDR2 is SYGVNS. J lost 2 bases, V lost 1 base, and 3 bases had no gene match. CDR3 residues: CASSESASGTYNEQFF. CDR3 coding DNA: TGTGCCAGCAGTGAATCTGCTAGCGGGACCTACAATGAGCAGTTCTTC.

The chain combines TRBV6-2 or TRBV6-3 with TRBJ2-5, with 7 positions matching TRBD2. The end of the DNA aligns better with TRBJ2-4, so the J call may be wrong. Germline lookup yields CDR1 MNHEY and CDR2 SVGEGT. The CDR3 sequence is 12 residues long. The CDR3 protein is CASGGGDNIQYF. CDR3 DNA sequence: TGTGCCAGCGGCGGGGGTGACAACATTCAGTACTTC.

The J gene is TRBJ2-3, the V gene TRBV5-1, with a possible D match to TRBD2 (5 bases). V was cut by 0 bases and J by 5 bases, with 10 bases left in between. CDR1 and CDR2 (germline): SGHRS, YFSETQ. CDR3 length: 14 residues. The CDR3 region is CASSLASQGDTQYF. CDR3 nucleotides: TGCGCCAGCAGCTTGGCTAGCCAAGGAGATACGCAGTATTTT. The entire variable domain, with the rest obtained from reference TRBV5-1 and TRBJ2-3, is as follows: KAGVTQTPRYLIKTRGQQVTLSCSPISGHRSVSWYQQTPGQGLQFLFEYFSETQRNKGNFPGRFSGRQFSNSRSEMNVSTLELGDSALYLCASSLASQGDTQYFGPGTRLTVL.

This clonotype was found a few times. The rearrangement joins TRBV6-5 to TRBJ2-1; the D gene could be TRBD1 or TRBD2 (5 bases each). The CDR3 is 15 residues long. Germline assignment: CDR1 MNHEY and CDR2 SVGAGI. V was trimmed by 6 bases and J by 1 base, leaving 13 bases between them. The CDR3 is CASRTGTESYNEQFF. As DNA, the CDR3 is TGTGCCAGCAGAACCGGGACGGAGTCCTACAATGAGCAGTTCTTC.

This rearrangement joins TRBV20-1 to TRBJ2-3; maybe TRBD2 (6 bases). The CDR3 has 15 residues. The V end was cut by 8 bases, the J end by 6 bases, with 24 bases between. Germline V gene sequence: CDR1 DFQATT, CDR2 SNEGSKA (reference sequence). Here the CDR3 DNA reads TGCAGTTCGGATAATCCGGGACTCCAGGTGGATACGCAGTATTTT. Protein: CSSDNPGLQVDTQYF.

As for this clonotype: At one of its ends the junction is not consistent with the germline gene, which may arise from a read error. The CDR3 reads CASSPRALAENIQYF. CDR3 coding DNA: TGTGCCAGTAGCCCGCGGGCGCTAGCCGAAAACATTCAGTACTTC. The chain couples TRBV7-2 to TRBJ2-4, with D maybe TRBD2 (5 bases). Germline V gene sequence: CDR1 SGHTA, CDR2 FQGNSA. The CDR3 runs 15 residues. The complete variable domain, with remaining parts taken from reference TRBV7-2 and TRBJ2-4, reads GAGVSQSPSNKVTEKGKDVELRCDPISGHTALYWYRQSLGQGLEFLIYFQGNSAPDKSGLPSDRFSAERTGGSVSTLTIQRTQQEDSAVYLCASSPRALAENIQYFGAGTRLSVL.

There are a few counts of this clonotype. The gene calls are TRBV24-1 and TRBJ2-1; TRBD2 aligns across 15 bases. CDR3 size: 19 residues. Trimming took 2 bases from V and 3 from J; bases not matched to a gene: 7. Germline values: CDR1 KGHDR, CDR2 SFDVKD. The CDR3 DNA reads as TGTGCCACCAGTGATTCTGGACTAGCGGGGGGGCCGGACTACAATGAGCAGTTCTTC. This codes for CATSDSGLAGGPDYNEQFF.

This clonotype was seen more than once but under ten times. This chain's CDR3 is CASSPRTGFETQYF. Written as DNA, the CDR3 is TGTGCCAGCTCACCCCGGACAGGGTTTGAGACCCAGTACTTC. J is TRBJ2-7 and V is TRBV18; 8 bases are a match to TRBD1. The last part of the DNA fits TRBJ2-5 better; the J call may be wrong. The CDR3 contains 14 residues. CDR1 KGHSH and CDR2 LQKENI come from the germline V gene.

The J gene is TRBJ2-7, the V gene TRBV7-2, with D maybe TRBD1 (5 bases). The CDR3 runs 14 residues. V dropped 2 bases and J dropped 5 bases, with 13 bases sitting between them. CDR1 and CDR2 (germline): SGHTA, FQGNSA. The CDR3, as DNA: TGTGCCAGCAGCTTAACTGGAGACAGACACGAGCAGTACTTC. It encodes CASSLTGDRHEQYF. Full variable domain (missing parts from reference TRBV7-2 and TRBJ2-7): GAGVSQSPSNKVTEKGKDVELRCDPISGHTALYWYRQSLGQGLEFLIYFQGNSAPDKSGLPSDRFSAERTGGSVSTLTIQRTQQEDSAVYLCASSLTGDRHEQYFGPGTRLTVT.

This clonotype was observed a few times. J is TRBJ2-5 and V is TRBV28; TRBD2 might be the D (7 bases). Germline V gives CDR1 MDHEN, CDR2 SYDVKM. This CDR3 contains 15 residues. The V end lost 3 bases, the J end lost 0 bases, and 11 bases lay between the germline ends. The CDR3 coding sequence is TGTGCCAGCAGTTTTCGGGGGGCCCACCAAGAGACCCAGTACTTC. It specifies CASSFRGAHQETQYF.

In its sample, this clonotype was seen a few times. The chain employs TRBV4-2 and TRBJ2-3, with TRBD2 matching 7 bases. The V gene's germline CDR1 is LGHNA and CDR2 YNFKEQ. Trimming cost V 0 bases and J 5 bases; bases outside gene matches: 8. CDR3 size: 16 residues. The CDR3 DNA reads as TGTGCCAGCAGCCAAGATAGAGGCGGGGGACTAGATACGCAGTATTTT. This sequence encodes CASSQDRGGGLDTQYF.

The V gene is TRBV6-5, the J gene TRBJ2-4, with TRBD1 as a possible D gene (6 bases). The J call could be wrong; TRBJ2-7 is a better fit for the DNA end. The V gene's germline CDR1 is MNHEY and CDR2 SVGAGI. The CDR3 has 17 amino acids. CDR3 bases: TGTGCCAGCAGTTACTCGACCGCAAGCACAGGGAAAGACGAGCAGTACTTC. Protein sequence: CASSYSTASTGKDEQYF.

This clonotype was seen more than once but under ten times. The chain combines TRBV7-2 with TRBJ2-7; no definite D call. The germline V and J ends were trimmed by 6 bases and 2 bases, with 14 bases remaining between them. Germline loops: CDR1 SGHTA, CDR2 FQGNSA. The CDR3 has 14 residues. Here the CDR3 reads CASSPPTDPYEQYF. CDR3 coding DNA: TGTGCCAGCAGTCCCCCGACGGATCCCTACGAGCAGTACTTC.

The V call is TRBV7-6, the J call TRBJ2-3; D possibly corresponds to TRBD1 (5 bases). Trimming removed 1 base from V and 6 bases from J, with 11 bases in between. The CDR3 has 14 residues. Germline-derived CDR1 and CDR2 are SGHVS and FNYEAQ. CDR3 in DNA: TGTGCCAGCAGCTTAGAGATGGACACGGATACGCAGTATTTT. This translates into CASSLEMDTDTQYF.